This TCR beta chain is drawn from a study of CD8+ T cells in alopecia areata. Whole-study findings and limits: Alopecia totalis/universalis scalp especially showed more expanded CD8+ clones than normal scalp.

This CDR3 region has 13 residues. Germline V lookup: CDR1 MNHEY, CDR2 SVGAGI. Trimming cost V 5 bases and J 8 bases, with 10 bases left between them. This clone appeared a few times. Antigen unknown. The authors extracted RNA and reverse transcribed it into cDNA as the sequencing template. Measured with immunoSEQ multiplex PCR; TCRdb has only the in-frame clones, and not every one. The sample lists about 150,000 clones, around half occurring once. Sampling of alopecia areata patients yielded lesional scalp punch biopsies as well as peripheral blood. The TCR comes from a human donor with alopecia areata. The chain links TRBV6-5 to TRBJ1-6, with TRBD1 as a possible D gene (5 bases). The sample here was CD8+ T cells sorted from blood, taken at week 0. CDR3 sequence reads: CASSPGKYSPLHF. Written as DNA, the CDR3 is TGTGCCAGCAGTCCAGGGAAATATTCACCCCTCCACTTT.